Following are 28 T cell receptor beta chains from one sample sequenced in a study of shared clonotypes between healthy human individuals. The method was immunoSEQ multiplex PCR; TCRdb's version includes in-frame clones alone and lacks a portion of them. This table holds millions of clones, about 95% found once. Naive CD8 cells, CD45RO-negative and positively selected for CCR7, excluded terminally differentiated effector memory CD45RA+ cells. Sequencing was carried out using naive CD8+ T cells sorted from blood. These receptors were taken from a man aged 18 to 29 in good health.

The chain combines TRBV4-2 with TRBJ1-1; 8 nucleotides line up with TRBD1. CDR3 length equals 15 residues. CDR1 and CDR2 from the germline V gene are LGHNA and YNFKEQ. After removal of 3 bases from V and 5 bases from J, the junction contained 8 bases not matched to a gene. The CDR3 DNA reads TGTGCCAGCAGCCAGACGCGGACAGGGAAAACTGAAGCTTTCTTT. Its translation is CASSQTRTGKTEAFF.

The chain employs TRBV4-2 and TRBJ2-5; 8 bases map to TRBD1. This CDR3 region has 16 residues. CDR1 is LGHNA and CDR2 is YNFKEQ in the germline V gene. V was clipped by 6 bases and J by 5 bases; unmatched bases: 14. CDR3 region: CASRETLQGEAETQYF. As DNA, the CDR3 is TGTGCCAGCAGGGAAACCTTACAGGGGGAGGCGGAGACCCAGTACTTC.

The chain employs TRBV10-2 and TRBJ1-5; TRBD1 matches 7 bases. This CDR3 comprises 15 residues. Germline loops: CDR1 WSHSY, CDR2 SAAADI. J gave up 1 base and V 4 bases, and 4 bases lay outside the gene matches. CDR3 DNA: TGCGCCAGCAGTGCGACAGGGCTGAGCAATCAGCCCCAGCATTTT. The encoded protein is CASSATGLSNQPQHF.

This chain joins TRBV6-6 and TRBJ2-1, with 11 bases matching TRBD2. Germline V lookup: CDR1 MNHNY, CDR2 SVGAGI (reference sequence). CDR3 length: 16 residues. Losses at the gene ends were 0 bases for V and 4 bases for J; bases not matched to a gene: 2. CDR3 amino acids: CASSYSTSGEYNEQFF. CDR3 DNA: TGTGCCAGCAGTTACTCGACTAGCGGGGAGTACAATGAGCAGTTCTTC.

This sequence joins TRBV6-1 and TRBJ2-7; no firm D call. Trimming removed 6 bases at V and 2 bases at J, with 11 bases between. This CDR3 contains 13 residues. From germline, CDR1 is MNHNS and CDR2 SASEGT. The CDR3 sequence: CASRDASPYEQYF. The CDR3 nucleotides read TGTGCCAGCAGGGACGCATCCCCCTACGAGCAGTACTTC.

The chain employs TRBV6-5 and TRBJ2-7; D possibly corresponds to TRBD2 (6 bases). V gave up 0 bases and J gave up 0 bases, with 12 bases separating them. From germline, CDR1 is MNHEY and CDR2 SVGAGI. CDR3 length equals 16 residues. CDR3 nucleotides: TGTGCCAGCAGTTACTCTCGGGACTCGAGCTCCTACGAGCAGTACTTC. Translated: CASSYSRDSSSYEQYF.

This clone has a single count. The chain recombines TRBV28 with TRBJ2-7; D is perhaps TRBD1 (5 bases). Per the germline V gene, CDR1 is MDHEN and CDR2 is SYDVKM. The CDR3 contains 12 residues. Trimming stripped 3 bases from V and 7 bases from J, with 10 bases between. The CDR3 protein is CASSFGASEQYF. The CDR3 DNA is TGTGCCAGCAGTTTTGGGGCCTCTGAGCAGTACTTC.

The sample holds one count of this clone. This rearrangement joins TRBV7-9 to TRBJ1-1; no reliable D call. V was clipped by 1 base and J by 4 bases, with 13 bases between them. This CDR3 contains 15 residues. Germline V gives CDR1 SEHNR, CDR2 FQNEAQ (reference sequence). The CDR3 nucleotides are TGTGCCAGCAGCTTAGTCAGACGGGGTATCACTGAAGCTTTCTTT. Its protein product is CASSLVRRGITEAFF.

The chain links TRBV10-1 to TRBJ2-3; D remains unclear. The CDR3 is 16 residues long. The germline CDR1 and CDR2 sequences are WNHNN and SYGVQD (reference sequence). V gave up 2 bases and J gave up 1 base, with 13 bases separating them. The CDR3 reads CASSETQIGGTDTQYF. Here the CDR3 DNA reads TGCGCCAGCAGTGAGACCCAAATTGGGGGCACAGATACGCAGTATTTT.

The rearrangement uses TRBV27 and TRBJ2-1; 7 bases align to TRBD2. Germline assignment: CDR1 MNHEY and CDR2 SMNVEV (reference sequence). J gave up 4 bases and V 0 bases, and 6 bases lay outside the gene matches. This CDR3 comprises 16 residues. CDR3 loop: CASSLSGGEGYNEQFF. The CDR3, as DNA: TGTGCCAGCAGTTTATCGGGGGGGGAAGGGTACAATGAGCAGTTCTTC.

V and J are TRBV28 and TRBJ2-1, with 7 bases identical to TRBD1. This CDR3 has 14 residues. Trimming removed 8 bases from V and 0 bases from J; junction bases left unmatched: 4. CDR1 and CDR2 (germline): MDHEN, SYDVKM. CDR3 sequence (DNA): TGTGCCAGCCAGGGGGACAGCTCCTACAATGAGCAGTTCTTC. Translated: CASQGDSSYNEQFF. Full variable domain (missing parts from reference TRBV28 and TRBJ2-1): DVKVTQSSRYLVKRTGEKVFLECVQDMDHENMFWYRQDPGLGLRLIYFSYDVKMKEKGDIPEGYSVSREKKERFSLILESASTNQTSMYLCASQGDSSYNEQFFGPGTRLTVL.

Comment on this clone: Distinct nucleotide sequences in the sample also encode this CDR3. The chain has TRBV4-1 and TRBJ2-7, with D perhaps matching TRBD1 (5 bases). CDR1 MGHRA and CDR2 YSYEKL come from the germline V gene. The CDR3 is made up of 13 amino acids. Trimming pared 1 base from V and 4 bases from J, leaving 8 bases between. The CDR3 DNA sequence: TGCGCCAGCAGCCAAGCCCAGGGTTACGAGCAGTACTTC. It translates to CASSQAQGYEQYF.

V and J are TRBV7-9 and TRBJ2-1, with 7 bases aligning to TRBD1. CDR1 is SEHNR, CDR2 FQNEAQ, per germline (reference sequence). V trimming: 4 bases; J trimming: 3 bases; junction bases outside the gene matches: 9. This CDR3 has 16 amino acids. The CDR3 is CASSYVSGTDYNEQFF. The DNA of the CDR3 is TGTGCCAGCAGCTATGTGTCCGGGACAGACTACAATGAGCAGTTCTTC.

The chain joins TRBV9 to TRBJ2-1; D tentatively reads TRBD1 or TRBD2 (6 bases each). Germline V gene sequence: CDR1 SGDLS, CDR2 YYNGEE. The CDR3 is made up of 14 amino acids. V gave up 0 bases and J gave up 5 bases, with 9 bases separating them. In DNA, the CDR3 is TGTGCCAGCAGCGTAGGGAGGGGGGACAATGAGCAGTTCTTC. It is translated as CASSVGRGDNEQFF. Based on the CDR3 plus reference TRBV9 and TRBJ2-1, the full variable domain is DSGVTQTPKHLITATGQRVTLRCSPRSGDLSVYWYQQSLDQGLQFLIQYYNGEERAKGNILERFSAQQFPDLHSELNLSSLELGDSALYFCASSVGRGDNEQFFGPGTRLTVL.

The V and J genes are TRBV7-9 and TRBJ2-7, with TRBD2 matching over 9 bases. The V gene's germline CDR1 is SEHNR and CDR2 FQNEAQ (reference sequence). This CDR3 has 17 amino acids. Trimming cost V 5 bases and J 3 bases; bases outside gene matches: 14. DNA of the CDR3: TGTGCCAGCAGCGATAGCGGCCTAGCGGGGCCCTACTACGAGCAGTACTTC. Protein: CASSDSGLAGPYYEQYF.

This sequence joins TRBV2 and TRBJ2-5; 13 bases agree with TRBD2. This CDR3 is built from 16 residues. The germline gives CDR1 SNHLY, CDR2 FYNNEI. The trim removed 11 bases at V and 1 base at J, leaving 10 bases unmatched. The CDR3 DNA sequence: TGTGCCCAGACCGGGACTAGCGGGGTAACCCAAGAGACCCAGTACTTC. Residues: CAQTGTSGVTQETQYF.

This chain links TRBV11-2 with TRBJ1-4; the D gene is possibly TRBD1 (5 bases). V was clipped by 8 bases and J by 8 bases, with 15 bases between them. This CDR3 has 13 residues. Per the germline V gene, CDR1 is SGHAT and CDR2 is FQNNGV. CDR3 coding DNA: TGTGCCAGCGGGGGGGTATGGAGGGAAAAACTGTTTTTT. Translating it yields CASGGVWREKLFF. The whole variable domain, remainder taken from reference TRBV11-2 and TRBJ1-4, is EAGVAQSPRYKIIEKRQSVAFWCNPISGHATLYWYQQILGQGPKLLIQFQNNGVVDDSQLPKDRFSAERLKGVDSTLKIQPAKLEDSAVYLCASGGVWREKLFFGSGTQLSVL.

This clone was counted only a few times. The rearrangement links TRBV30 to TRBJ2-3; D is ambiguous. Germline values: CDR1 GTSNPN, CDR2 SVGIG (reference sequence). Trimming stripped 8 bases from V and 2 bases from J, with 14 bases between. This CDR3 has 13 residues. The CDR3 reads CAGSGRITDTQYF. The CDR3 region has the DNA TGTGCCGGTTCCGGACGGATCACAGATACGCAGTATTTT.

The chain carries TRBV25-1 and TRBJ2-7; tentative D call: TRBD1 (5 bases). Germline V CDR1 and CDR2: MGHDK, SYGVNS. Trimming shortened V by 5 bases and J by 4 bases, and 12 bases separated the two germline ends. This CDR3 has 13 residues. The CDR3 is CASSPRQGYEQYF. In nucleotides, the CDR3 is TGTGCCAGCAGTCCACGCCAGGGTTACGAGCAGTACTTC.

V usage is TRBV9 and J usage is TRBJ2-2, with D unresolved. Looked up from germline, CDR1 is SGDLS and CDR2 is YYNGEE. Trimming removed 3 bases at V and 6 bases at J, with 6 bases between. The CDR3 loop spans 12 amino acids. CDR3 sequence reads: CASSEGAGELFF. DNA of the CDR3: TGTGCCAGCAGCGAGGGCGCCGGGGAGCTGTTTTTT.

Here the CDR3 DNA reads TGTGCCAGCAGCGTTCGCTCTCTGGAGGGAGAGGTTGAGCAGTTCTTC. Translation: CASSVRSLEGEVEQFF. The rearrangement joins TRBV9 to TRBJ2-1; D is possibly TRBD2 (6 bases). This CDR3 region has 16 residues. In germline, CDR1 is SGDLS, CDR2 YYNGEE. Deletions cut 2 bases from V and 9 bases from J, with 21 bases between. The complete variable domain, with remaining parts taken from reference TRBV9 and TRBJ2-1, reads DSGVTQTPKHLITATGQRVTLRCSPRSGDLSVYWYQQSLDQGLQFLIQYYNGEERAKGNILERFSAQQFPDLHSELNLSSLELGDSALYFCASSVRSLEGEVEQFFGPGTRLTVL.

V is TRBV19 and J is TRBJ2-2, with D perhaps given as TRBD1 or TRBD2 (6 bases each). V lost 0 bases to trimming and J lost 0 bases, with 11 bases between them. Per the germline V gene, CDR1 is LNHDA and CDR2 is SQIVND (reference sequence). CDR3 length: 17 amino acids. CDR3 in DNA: TGTGCCAGTAGTATAGATTTGGAGGGGGCGAACACCGGGGAGCTGTTTTTT. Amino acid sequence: CASSIDLEGANTGELFF.

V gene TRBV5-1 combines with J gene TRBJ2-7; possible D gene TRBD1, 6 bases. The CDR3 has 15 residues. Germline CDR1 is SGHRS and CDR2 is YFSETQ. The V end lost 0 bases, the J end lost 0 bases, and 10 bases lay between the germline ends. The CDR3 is CASSLDRENSYEQYF. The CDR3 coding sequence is TGCGCCAGCAGCTTGGACAGGGAAAACTCCTACGAGCAGTACTTC.

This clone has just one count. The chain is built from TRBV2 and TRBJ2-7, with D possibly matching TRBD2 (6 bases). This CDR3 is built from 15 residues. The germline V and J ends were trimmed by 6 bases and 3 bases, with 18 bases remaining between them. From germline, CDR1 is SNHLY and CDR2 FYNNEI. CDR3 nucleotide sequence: TGTGCCAGCAGGGGGAGGCCAGGGCAAGACTACGAGCAGTACTTC. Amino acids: CASRGRPGQDYEQYF.

The CDR3 spells CASSLPTGNNSPLHF. The CDR3 DNA sequence: TGTGCCAGCAGCTTGCCGACAGGGAATAATTCACCCCTCCACTTT. This chain uses TRBV5-5 with TRBJ1-6; 7 nucleotides match TRBD1. The CDR3 has 15 amino acids. J lost 5 bases, V lost 1 base, and 3 bases had no gene match. Germline CDR1 SGHKS, CDR2 YYEKEE (reference sequence).

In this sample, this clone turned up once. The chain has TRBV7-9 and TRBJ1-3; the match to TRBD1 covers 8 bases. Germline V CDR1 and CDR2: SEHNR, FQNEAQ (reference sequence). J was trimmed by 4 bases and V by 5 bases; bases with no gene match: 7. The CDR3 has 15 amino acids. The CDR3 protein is CASSQQGALGNTIYF. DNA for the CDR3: TGTGCCAGCAGCCAGCAGGGGGCCCTCGGAAACACCATATATTTT.

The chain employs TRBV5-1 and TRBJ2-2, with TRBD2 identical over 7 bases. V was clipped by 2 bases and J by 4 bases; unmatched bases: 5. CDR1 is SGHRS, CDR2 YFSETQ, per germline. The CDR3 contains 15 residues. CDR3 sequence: CASSFAAGPTGELFF. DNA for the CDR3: TGCGCCAGCAGCTTTGCAGCGGGGCCCACCGGGGAGCTGTTTTTT.

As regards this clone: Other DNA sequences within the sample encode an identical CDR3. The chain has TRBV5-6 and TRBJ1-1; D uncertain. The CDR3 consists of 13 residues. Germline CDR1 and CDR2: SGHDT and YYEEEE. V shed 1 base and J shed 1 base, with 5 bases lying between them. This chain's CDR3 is CASSLSENTEAFF. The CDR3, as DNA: TGTGCCAGCAGCTTGTCAGAGAACACTGAAGCTTTCTTT.